This T cell receptor beta chain comes out of a study of beta chain features in type 1 diabetes. Points on this clone: Its cognate antigen is unknown.

Study findings and constraints: People with Type 1 diabetes carried modestly yet significantly shorter TCRB CDR3s in all four CD4+ subsets. The study found fewer insertions and more deletions at VDJ junctions in type 1 diabetes patients.

Cell sorting via CD45RO/CCR7/CD25/CD127/CD95/CD27 was performed to obtain CD4+ naive, central memory, regulatory and stem cell-like memory cells. All of the sorted populations showed purity greater than 95%. The isolated RNA, all of it, was reverse transcribed, so expressed TCRB transcripts were what got sequenced. Assay used: immunoSEQ multiplex PCR; TCRdb lists only in-frame clones, some missing. The sample has 300,000 to 450,000 clones, roughly 12% seen once; the top ten hold 0.017%. V was pared by 6 bases and J by 4 bases, with 12 bases between. CDR3 size: 13 residues. Germline V CDR1 and CDR2: MDHEN, SYDVKM.

Source material: naive CD4+ T cells from blood. This sequence joins TRBV28 and TRBJ1-2; D not resolved. The receptor was isolated from a man between 18 and 29 years old in good health. The CDR3 sequence is CASSQTTSYGYTF. CDR3 nucleotides: TGTGCCAGCAGCCAGACAACATCCTATGGCTACACCTTC.